The 14 T cell receptor beta chains given below trace back to one sample, sequenced in a study of T cell changes during pregnancy in multiple sclerosis. Method: immunoSEQ multiplex PCR; TCRdb's copy keeps in-frame clones and lacks some. The sample records 90,000 or so clones, approximately 90% being singletons. The sample in question was peripheral blood, obtained before pregnancy. The receptors here all came from a female donor with multiple sclerosis, enrolled in a pregnancy study.

This clone was found once. The rearrangement uses TRBV30 and TRBJ2-2; 7 positions match TRBD2. The germline V gene has CDR1 GTSNPN and CDR2 SVGIG (reference sequence). The CDR3 has 17 residues. V gave up 0 bases and J gave up 4 bases; unmatched junction bases: 11. CDR3: CAWSVDKGKRGTGELFF. CDR3 coding DNA: TGTGCCTGGAGTGTAGACAAAGGGAAGCGGGGCACCGGGGAGCTGTTTTTT.

The chain has TRBV29-1 and TRBJ2-1; TRBD1 is a possible D gene (6 bases). The germline V and J ends were trimmed by 4 bases and 3 bases, with 10 bases remaining between them. The CDR3 covers 13 residues. From germline, CDR1 is SQVTM and CDR2 ANQGSEA. The chain's CDR3 is CSVGSRGYNEQFF. CDR3 coding DNA: TGCAGCGTTGGGAGCAGGGGCTACAATGAGCAGTTCTTC.

The genes are TRBV7-9 and TRBJ2-2; possibly TRBD2 for D (6 bases). The CDR3 totals 14 residues. Trimming cost V 5 bases and J 7 bases, with 14 bases left between them. The germline CDR1 and CDR2 sequences are SEHNR and FQNEAQ (reference sequence). This CDR3 is CASSPLANGGELFF. CDR3 sequence (DNA): TGTGCCAGCAGCCCCCTAGCGAATGGCGGGGAGCTGTTTTTT. Complete variable domain (other parts from reference TRBV7-9 and TRBJ2-2): DTGVSQNPRHKITKRGQNVTFRCDPISEHNRLYWYRQTLGQGPEFLTYFQNEAQLEKSRLLSDRFSAERPKGSFSTLEIQRTEQGDSAMYLCASSPLANGGELFFGEGSRLTVL.

The V call is TRBV10-1, the J call TRBJ2-7; 9 bases map to TRBD2. Germline CDR1 WNHNN, CDR2 SYGVQD (reference sequence). Unmatched junction bases numbered 8, after V lost 8 bases and J lost 3 bases. The CDR3 is made up of 14 amino acids. CDR3 sequence (DNA): TGCGCCAGCTCTCCTAGCGGGATAGGCTACGAGCAGTACTTC. Translating gives CASSPSGIGYEQYF.

The chain joins TRBV10-3 to TRBJ2-3, with a possible D match to TRBD2 (5 bases). The CDR3 loop spans 14 amino acids. The V and J ends lost 4 bases and 3 bases respectively, with 11 bases between them. CDR1 ENHRY and CDR2 SYGVKD come from the germline V gene. DNA for the CDR3: TGTGCCATCAGTGGAGGACTGAAAACAGATACGCAGTATTTT. Translation: CAISGGLKTDTQYF.

This chain links TRBV29-1 with TRBJ2-7; D may be TRBD1 (5 bases). CDR3 length equals 13 residues. The V end lost 7 bases, the J end lost 2 bases, and 15 bases lay between the germline ends. Per the germline V gene, CDR1 is SQVTM and CDR2 is ANQGSEA. CDR3 in DNA: TGCAGCGCCCTAGAACAGGCCCCCTACGAGCAGTACTTC. Amino acids: CSALEQAPYEQYF.

The chain has TRBV5-1 and TRBJ1-1; D not certain. Trimming stripped 4 bases from V and 1 base from J, with 14 bases between. The CDR3 is 15 residues long. Germline values: CDR1 SGHRS, CDR2 YFSETQ. CDR3 in DNA: TGCGCCAGCAGCCTGAGCGGTGTCGGGAACACTGAAGCTTTCTTT. Translated: CASSLSGVGNTEAFF.

This chain links TRBV6-5 with TRBJ2-7; 8 bases are a match to TRBD2. Looked up from germline, CDR1 is MNHEY and CDR2 is SVGAGI. This CDR3 spans 14 amino acids. V shed 4 bases, J shed 1 base, and the junction held 3 bases outside the gene matches. The CDR3 loop is CASSSTSDSYEQYF. The CDR3 DNA follows: TGTGCCAGCAGTTCGACTAGCGATTCCTACGAGCAGTACTTC.

The chain couples TRBV5-1 to TRBJ2-2; 15 bases are a match to TRBD2. CDR3 size: 16 residues. V shed 5 bases, J shed 7 bases, and the junction held 6 bases outside the gene matches. Germline CDR1 and CDR2: SGHRS and YFSETQ. This CDR3 is CASSRTSGGAIGELFF. The CDR3 region has the DNA TGCGCCAGCAGTCGGACTAGCGGGGGGGCGATCGGGGAGCTGTTTTTT.

The chain links TRBV9 to TRBJ2-3, with 8 bases matching TRBD2. V trimming: 0 bases; J trimming: 2 bases; junction bases outside the gene matches: 5. The CDR3 spans 16 residues. Germline lookup yields CDR1 SGDLS and CDR2 YYNGEE. This CDR3 reads CASSVASGGFTDTQYF. In DNA form, the CDR3 reads TGTGCCAGCAGCGTAGCCAGCGGGGGATTCACAGATACGCAGTATTTT.

V usage is TRBV18 and J usage is TRBJ2-5, with D maybe TRBD2 (5 bases). Germline lookup yields CDR1 KGHSH and CDR2 LQKENI. CDR3 size: 13 residues. Trimming left V 5 bases short and J 7 bases short, with 14 bases between. The CDR3: CASSSRPEGTQYF. CDR3 nucleotide sequence: TGTGCCAGCTCATCCCGCCCCGAGGGGACCCAGTACTTC.

The chain combines TRBV5-4 with TRBJ2-1; TRBD2 matches 7 bases. J was trimmed by 4 bases and V by 1 base; bases with no gene match: 8. From germline, CDR1 is SGHNT and CDR2 YYREEE (reference sequence). The CDR3 runs 16 residues. CDR3 loop: CASSLPSGVRYNEQFF. In DNA form, the CDR3 reads TGTGCCAGCAGCTTGCCTAGCGGTGTACGGTACAATGAGCAGTTCTTC.

V is TRBV30 and J is TRBJ2-7; no definite D call. The CDR3 is 12 residues long. Per germline, CDR1 GTSNPN and CDR2 SVGIG (reference sequence). V dropped 1 base and J dropped 9 bases, with 13 bases sitting between them. The CDR3 DNA reads TGTGCCTGGAGTGGTACTGGTTGGTGGCAGTACTTC. Translating it yields CAWSGTGWWQYF.

This rearrangement joins TRBV15 to TRBJ2-2; TRBD2 might be the D (5 bases). The CDR3 runs to 15 residues. CDR1 is LNHNV and CDR2 is YYDKDF in the germline V gene (reference sequence). The V and J ends lost 5 bases and 1 base respectively, with 11 bases between them. The CDR3 reads CATSRRGRNTGELFF. The DNA for the CDR3 is TGTGCCACCAGCCGGAGAGGGAGGAACACCGGGGAGCTGTTTTTT. Full variable domain (rest looked up from reference TRBV15 and TRBJ2-2): DAMVIQNPRYQVTQFGKPVTLSCSQTLNHNVMYWYQQKSSQAPKLLFHYYDKDFNNEADTPDNFQSRRPNTSFCFLDIRSPGLGDTAMYLCATSRRGRNTGELFFGEGSRLTVL.